A selection of T cell receptor beta chains follows, all from one sample in a study of Graves' ophthalmopathy and Graves' hyperthyroidism. TCRdb itself ran the multiplex PCR reads through MiXCR, one entry per CDR3 protein. The top ten clones hold about 1.4% of a sample with about 370,000 distinct CDR3 sequences, 15% to 20% of them seen once. Sequencing used peripheral blood. All receptors derive from a woman under 30 with Graves' ophthalmopathy. CDR3s include the opening cysteine and the closing phenylalanine or tryptophan. D genes are given only for firm matches. Clone sizes are given selectively: once, few, many, or a class where the clone is expanded.

D gene: TRBD1; V gene: TRBV29-1; J gene: TRBJ1-2; clone size: many; CDR3 protein: CSVDGSRDRENYGYTF; CDR3 DNA: TGCAGCGTTGATGGGTCGCGGGACAGGGAAAACTATGGCTACACCTTC
D gene: .; V gene: TRBV11-2; J gene: TRBJ2-5; clone size: many; CDR3 protein: CASSLIGGRRYQETQYF; CDR3 DNA: TGTGCCAGCAGCTTAATCGGCGGCAGGCGGTACCAAGAGACCCAGTACTTC
D gene: .; V gene: TRBV7-9; J gene: TRBJ1-1; clone size: many; CDR3 protein: CASSQGRTEAFF; CDR3 DNA: TGTGCCAGCAGTCAAGGACGCACTGAAGCTTTCTTT
D gene: .; V gene: TRBV28; J gene: TRBJ2-7; clone size: .; CDR3 protein: CASSLVVAPVISYEQYF; CDR3 DNA: TGTGCCAGCAGTTTAGTTGTGGCCCCAGTGATCAGCTACGAGCAGTACTTC
D gene: .; V gene: TRBV15; J gene: TRBJ1-5; clone size: many; CDR3 protein: CATSRELRDNQPQHF; CDR3 DNA: TGTGCCACCAGCAGAGAACTGAGGGACAATCAGCCCCAGCATTTT
D gene: .; V gene: TRBV6-2/TRBV6-3; J gene: TRBJ1-2; clone size: few; CDR3 protein: CASSYSSGLGYTF; CDR3 DNA: TGTGCCAGCAGTTACTCCTCAGGGTTGGGCTACACCTTC
D gene: TRBD1; V gene: TRBV4-1; J gene: TRBJ1-6; clone size: many; CDR3 protein: CASSQDGTVFSPLHF; CDR3 DNA: TGCGCCAGCAGCCAAGATGGGACAGTCTTTTCACCCCTCCACTTT
D gene: TRBD2; V gene: TRBV28; J gene: TRBJ2-5; clone size: many; CDR3 protein: CASSSASGSGETQYF; CDR3 DNA: TGTGCCAGCAGTTCCGCTAGCGGGAGTGGGGAGACCCAGTACTTC
D gene: .; V gene: TRBV6-1; J gene: TRBJ1-6; clone size: .; CDR3 protein: CASSPHEGFRESPLHF; CDR3 DNA: TGTGCCAGCAGTCCCCACGAGGGGTTTCGAGAATCACCCCTCCACTTT
D gene: .; V gene: TRBV18; J gene: TRBJ2-5; clone size: many; CDR3 protein: CASSHYQETQYF; CDR3 DNA: TGTGCCAGCTCTCACTACCAAGAGACCCAGTACTTC
D gene: .; V gene: TRBV14; J gene: TRBJ2-5; clone size: many; CDR3 protein: CASSQVMETQYF; CDR3 DNA: TGTGCCAGCAGCCAAGTAATGGAGACCCAGTACTTC
D gene: TRBD1; V gene: TRBV19; J gene: TRBJ2-2; clone size: many; CDR3 protein: CASKTRDRDTGELFF; CDR3 DNA: TGTGCCAGTAAGACCCGGGACAGGGACACCGGGGAGCTGTTTTTT
D gene: .; V gene: TRBV2; J gene: TRBJ2-2; clone size: .; CDR3 protein: CASTGYQTGELFF; CDR3 DNA: TGTGCCAGCACCGGGTACCAGACCGGGGAGCTGTTTTTT
D gene: TRBD1; V gene: TRBV6-2/TRBV6-3; J gene: TRBJ1-5; clone size: .; CDR3 protein: CASARPGTGPYSNQPQHF; CDR3 DNA: TGTGCCAGCGCCCGACCCGGGACAGGGCCCTATAGCAATCAGCCCCAGCATTTT
D gene: TRBD1; V gene: TRBV6-1; J gene: TRBJ1-1; clone size: many; CDR3 protein: CATRDRGEGEAFF; CDR3 DNA: TGTGCCACCAGGGACAGGGGGGAAGGTGAAGCTTTCTTT
D gene: .; V gene: TRBV6-5; J gene: TRBJ1-2; clone size: many; CDR3 protein: CASSYGNGYTF; CDR3 DNA: TGTGCCAGCAGTTACGGAAATGGCTACACCTTC
D gene: .; V gene: TRBV11-2; J gene: TRBJ1-2; clone size: .; CDR3 protein: CASSSSAGTRPSSYGYTF; CDR3 DNA: TGTGCCAGCAGCTCGTCAGCCGGGACAAGGCCCTCCTCCTATGGCTACACCTTC
D gene: TRBD1; V gene: TRBV3-1; J gene: TRBJ2-7; clone size: many; CDR3 protein: CASSLYSGTGKYF; CDR3 DNA: TGTGCCAGCAGCCTATACTCCGGGACAGGGAAGTACTTC
D gene: .; V gene: TRBV12-3/TRBV12-4; J gene: TRBJ1-1; clone size: few; CDR3 protein: CASTGGAQAFF; CDR3 DNA: TGTGCCAGCACCGGGGGGGCTCAAGCTTTCTTT
D gene: TRBD1; V gene: TRBV6-2/TRBV6-3; J gene: TRBJ2-7; clone size: many; CDR3 protein: CASRDTGDRDEQYF; CDR3 DNA: TGTGCCAGCAGGGACACAGGGGACCGGGACGAGCAGTACTTC
D gene: .; V gene: TRBV3-1; J gene: TRBJ1-1; clone size: few; CDR3 protein: CASSPFGGWEAFF; CDR3 DNA: TGTGCCAGCAGCCCCTTCGGGGGGTGGGAAGCTTTCTTT
D gene: .; V gene: TRBV6-1; J gene: TRBJ2-4; clone size: many; CDR3 protein: CASSPGRTPLVKNIQYF; CDR3 DNA: TGTGCCAGCAGTCCTGGACGGACCCCCTTGGTCAAAAACATTCAGTACTTC
D gene: TRBD1; V gene: TRBV10-3; J gene: TRBJ2-5; clone size: many; CDR3 protein: CAIRRQGAEETQYF; CDR3 DNA: TGTGCCATCAGGAGACAGGGGGCGGAGGAGACCCAGTACTTC
D gene: .; V gene: TRBV7-2; J gene: TRBJ2-5; clone size: once; CDR3 protein: CASSLQNQETQYF; CDR3 DNA: TGTGCCAGCAGTCTCCAGAACCAAGAGACCCAGTACTTC
D gene: .; V gene: TRBV19; J gene: TRBJ1-1; clone size: many; CDR3 protein: CASSNFFWTEAFF; CDR3 DNA: TGTGCCAGTAGCAACTTTTTTTGGACTGAAGCTTTCTTT
D gene: .; V gene: TRBV10-3; J gene: TRBJ1-1; clone size: many; CDR3 protein: CAISEKTTGNTEAFF; CDR3 DNA: TGTGCCATCAGTGAGAAAACGACAGGGAACACTGAAGCTTTCTTT
D gene: .; V gene: TRBV12-3/TRBV12-4; J gene: TRBJ2-7; clone size: many; CDR3 protein: CASSLQADISYEQYF; CDR3 DNA: TGTGCCAGCAGTTTACAGGCGGACATCTCCTACGAGCAGTACTTC
D gene: .; V gene: TRBV24-1; J gene: TRBJ2-5; clone size: .; CDR3 protein: CATSDPLRERETQYF; CDR3 DNA: TGTGCCACCAGTGATCCGCTTAGAGAGAGAGAGACCCAGTACTTC